Included here is one T cell receptor beta chain sequence, with context. Profiling relied on immunoSEQ multiplex PCR, and the TCRdb table lists in-frame clones only, not all of them. The sample includes fewer than 50,000 clones, around 92% of them seen just once. This entry belongs to a study of OX40 agonist ivuxolimab in advanced cancers. Study summary: Patients enrolled in dose escalation were diagnosed with hepatocellular carcinoma, melanoma, renal cell or head and neck cancer.

V lost 0 bases, J lost 5 bases, and 16 bases lay in between. The CDR3 contains 16 residues. Germline loops: CDR1 WNHNN, CDR2 SYGVQD (reference sequence). The TCR comes from an adult with an advanced solid tumor such as melanoma, head and neck, liver or kidney cancer. Sequenced here: CD4+ or CD8+ T cells sorted from blood, sampled in a trial of the OX40 agonist ivuxolimab. The chain is built from TRBV10-1 and TRBJ1-1, with D possibly matching TRBD1 (6 bases). CDR3 bases: TGCGCCAGCAGTGAGTCGGACAGAGGGATGGGTACTGAAGCTTTCTTT. Translation gives CASSESDRGMGTEAFF.